Listed here are 24 T cell receptor beta chains from one sample, sequenced in a study of T cells after yellow fever vaccination. One entry per CDR3 protein, called by TCRdb with MiXCR from the 5' RACE reads. The table has around 53,000 distinct CDR3 sequences, more than 6.5% seen once. The sample in question was CD8+ T cells not binding an NS4B(214-222) dextramer, sorted from PBMCs, obtained 35 to 50 days after the first yellow fever vaccination. Receptors originate from a man younger than 30 who received the YFV17D yellow fever vaccine.

The gene calls are TRBV29-1 and TRBJ1-2, with D tentatively TRBD1 (5 bases). The CDR3 has 15 amino acids. V was trimmed by 4 bases and J by 5 bases, leaving 20 bases between them. CDR1 is SQVTM, CDR2 ANQGSEA, per germline. In DNA, the CDR3 is TGCAGCGTTGGGCACGGGGCAGAGAATTTTTATGGCTACACCTTC. It encodes CSVGHGAENFYGYTF.

Only a few counts were recorded for this clonotype. The J gene is TRBJ2-2, the V gene TRBV6-1, with D possibly being TRBD2 (5 bases). This CDR3 comprises 16 residues. Per germline, CDR1 MNHNS and CDR2 SASEGT. V was shortened by 1 base and J by 3 bases, with 12 bases between the two germline ends. The CDR3 coding sequence is TGTGCCAGCAGTGAAGGAGGGCAACCCTACACCGGGGAGCTGTTTTTT. Translated: CASSEGGQPYTGELFF.

This clonotype came up many times. The V call is TRBV12-3 or TRBV12-4, the J call TRBJ1-1; tentatively, D is TRBD1 (5 bases). V lost 5 bases, J lost 4 bases, and 8 bases lay in between. This CDR3 region has 12 residues. The CDR3, as DNA: TGTGCCAGCAGTCCCCAGGGCACTGAAGCTTTCTTT. Encoded protein: CASSPQGTEAFF.

The table lists this clonotype with many counts. The chain is built from TRBV20-1 and TRBJ2-1; D remains ambiguous. Germline V CDR1 and CDR2: DFQATT, SNEGSKA (reference sequence). The CDR3 is 13 residues long. The V and J ends lost 0 bases and 10 bases respectively, with 13 bases between them. CDR3 loop: CSARDGLDGEQFF. For the CDR3, the DNA is TGCAGTGCTAGAGATGGATTAGATGGGGAGCAGTTCTTC.

The sample holds a few counts of this clonotype. The genes are TRBV5-4 and TRBJ1-2, with D perhaps TRBD1 (5 bases). Germline assignment: CDR1 SGHNT and CDR2 YYREEE (reference sequence). Trimming removed 4 bases at V and 4 bases at J, with 14 bases between. This CDR3 region has 14 residues. The CDR3 nucleotides read TGTGCCAGCAGCCCCCTCGGGGGTGGCTATGGCTACACCTTC. The encoded protein is CASSPLGGGYGYTF. Looking up the rest from reference TRBV5-4 and TRBJ1-2 gives the full variable domain: ETGVTQSPTHLIKTRGQQVTLRCSSQSGHNTVSWYQQALGQGPQFIFQYYREEENGRGNFPPRFSGLQFPNYSSELNVNALELDDSALYLCASSPLGGGYGYTFGSGTRLTVV.

This clonotype was counted between two and nine times. The chain is built from TRBV5-1 and TRBJ2-1, with 7 bases aligning to TRBD1. Per germline, CDR1 SGHRS and CDR2 YFSETQ. V lost 2 bases, J lost 8 bases, and 4 bases stayed unmatched. The CDR3 is 13 amino acids. The CDR3 loop is CASSLKGAHEQFF. In DNA, the CDR3 is TGCGCCAGCAGCTTAAAGGGGGCCCATGAGCAGTTCTTC.

The table lists this clonotype with a few counts. The chain employs TRBV6-1 and TRBJ2-7; D is unresolved. CDR3 length: 13 residues. Germline assignment: CDR1 MNHNS and CDR2 SASEGT. V shed 3 bases and J shed 3 bases, with 9 bases lying between them. In nucleotides, the CDR3 is TGTGCCAGCAGTGACCTATTTTACTACGAGCAGTACGTC. The encoded protein is CASSDLFYYEQYV.

This clonotype was detected many times. The chain is built from TRBV10-2 and TRBJ1-6, with D possibly TRBD1 on 5 matching bases. The V end was cut by 2 bases, the J end by 7 bases, with 12 bases between. The germline CDR1 and CDR2 sequences are WSHSY and SAAADI. The CDR3 loop spans 15 amino acids. The CDR3 DNA is TGCGCCAGCAGTGAGATGGGGGTAGGCAATTCACCCCTCCACTTT. The encoded protein is CASSEMGVGNSPLHF.

This clonotype came up many times. This sequence joins TRBV6-5 and TRBJ2-3; D remains unclear. The germline gives CDR1 MNHEY, CDR2 SVGAGI. The CDR3 loop spans 15 amino acids. V was pared by 0 bases and J by 6 bases, with 13 bases between. In DNA, the CDR3 is TGTGCCAGCAGTTACTCCCCCTCTACGGCGGATACGCAGTATTTT. Translation gives CASSYSPSTADTQYF.

This clonotype showed up just a few times. The chain recombines TRBV7-9 with TRBJ1-1; TRBD1 is a possible D gene (5 bases). The CDR3 contains 11 residues. V was shortened by 3 bases and J by 10 bases, with 9 bases between the two germline ends. From germline, CDR1 is SEHNR and CDR2 FQNEAQ (reference sequence). The CDR3 nucleotides are TGTGCCAGCAGCTTGGCGGGGGGAGCTTTCTTT. Translation gives CASSLAGGAFF.

Ten or more counts support this clonotype. The rearrangement links TRBV4-2 to TRBJ2-1, with 11 bases matching TRBD2. CDR3 length equals 15 residues. Germline V lookup: CDR1 LGHNA, CDR2 YNFKEQ. The trim removed 4 bases at V and 6 bases at J, leaving 5 bases unmatched. CDR3 residues: CASSPLAGGLNEQFF. CDR3 nucleotides: TGTGCCAGCAGCCCGTTAGCGGGGGGGCTCAATGAGCAGTTCTTC.

This clonotype was counted at least ten times. The chain has TRBV5-5 and TRBJ2-1, with D possibly TRBD1 on 5 matching bases. Germline CDR1 SGHKS, CDR2 YYEKEE (reference sequence). The CDR3 totals 17 residues. The V end lost 2 bases, the J end lost 4 bases, and 19 bases lay between the germline ends. The CDR3 DNA follows: TGTGCCAGCAGCTTTCACAGAAACCAGGGTGGATACAATGAGCAGTTCTTC. Translating it yields CASSFHRNQGGYNEQFF.

At least ten counts were recorded for this clonotype. V is TRBV10-3 and J is TRBJ2-2, with D possibly matching TRBD2 (6 bases). The CDR3 has 19 residues. Trimming removed 3 bases from V and 0 bases from J, with 20 bases in between. Germline loops: CDR1 ENHRY, CDR2 SYGVKD. The CDR3 DNA reads as TGTGCCATCAGTGAAATGGAGACTAGTTGGGGGGCGAACACCGGGGAGCTGTTTTTT. It yields the protein CAISEMETSWGANTGELFF.

The genes are TRBV7-6 and TRBJ2-1, with 9 bases identical to TRBD1. The CDR3 extends over 15 amino acids. The germline gives CDR1 SGHVS, CDR2 FNYEAQ. The junction had 7 bases not matched to a gene; V was cut back by 4 bases and J by 6 bases. The CDR3 loop is CASSSTGGFSNEQFF. For the CDR3, the DNA is TGTGCCAGCAGCTCGACAGGGGGGTTCTCCAATGAGCAGTTCTTC.

This clonotype came up a few times. This sequence joins TRBV7-6 and TRBJ2-3; 16 nucleotides align to TRBD2. Trimming at V came to 3 bases and at J to 4 bases, leaving 16 bases not matched to a gene. The CDR3 is 21 residues long. From germline, CDR1 is SGHVS and CDR2 FNYEAQ. CDR3 coding DNA: TGTGCCAGCAGCTTGCCCCCGACACCGGGACTAGCGGGGGGGGGCGCAGATACGCAGTATTTT. Amino acids: CASSLPPTPGLAGGGADTQYF.

This clonotype was counted ten times or more. This chain joins TRBV20-1 and TRBJ2-3; weak D call: TRBD2 (5 bases). CDR3 length: 11 residues. Germline assignment: CDR1 DFQATT and CDR2 SNEGSKA (reference sequence). V was clipped by 2 bases and J by 6 bases, with 6 bases between them. Here the CDR3 reads CSARREDTQYF. CDR3 sequence (DNA): TGCAGTGCTAGAAGGGAGGATACGCAGTATTTT.

This clonotype was observed a handful of times. The CDR3 sequence is CASSGVTGTDTQYF. DNA of the CDR3: TGTGCCAGCAGTGGGGTTACTGGCACAGATACGCAGTATTTT. V is TRBV28 and J is TRBJ2-3, with unresolved D. V gave up 5 bases and J gave up 1 base, with 10 bases separating them. Germline V gene lookup returns CDR1 MDHEN and CDR2 SYDVKM. CDR3 size: 14 residues.

This clonotype appeared a single time. This chain links TRBV27 with TRBJ2-1; tentatively, D is TRBD2 (7 bases). Germline CDR1 MNHEY, CDR2 SMNVEV (reference sequence). The CDR3 spans 15 residues. V gave up 8 bases and J gave up 8 bases, with 22 bases separating them. CDR3 protein: CASSSLGGGFDEQFF. The DNA of the CDR3 is TGTGCCAGCTCTTCCTTAGGGGGGGGGTTCGATGAGCAGTTCTTC.

This clonotype was observed at least ten times. This sequence joins TRBV6-5 and TRBJ1-4; D gene uncertain. This CDR3 spans 12 amino acids. The germline V gene has CDR1 MNHEY and CDR2 SVGAGI. V was trimmed by 6 bases and J by 7 bases, leaving 9 bases between them. Written as DNA, the CDR3 is TGTGCCAGCAGGAGCCCGAGTGAAAAACTGTTTTTT. It translates to CASRSPSEKLFF.

This clonotype was counted ten times or more. The chain joins TRBV29-1 to TRBJ1-1; D is uncertain. Trimming removed 6 bases from V and 6 bases from J, with 14 bases in between. This CDR3 has 12 amino acids. In germline, CDR1 is SQVTM, CDR2 ANQGSEA. The CDR3 region is CSVETPVPEAFF. CDR3 nucleotide sequence: TGCAGCGTCGAAACTCCAGTTCCTGAAGCTTTCTTT.

This clonotype was found many times. The chain combines TRBV18 with TRBJ2-5, with D tentatively TRBD1 (6 bases). The CDR3 loop spans 14 amino acids. Germline lookup yields CDR1 KGHSH and CDR2 LQKENI. V was clipped by 1 base and J by 2 bases, with 8 bases between them. The CDR3 loop is CASSPRTVQETQYF. The CDR3 bases are TGTGCCAGCTCACCACGGACAGTGCAAGAGACCCAGTACTTC. Variable domain in full (rest from reference TRBV18 and TRBJ2-5): NAGVMQNPRHLVRRRGQEARLRCSPMKGHSHVYWYRQLPEEGLKFMVYLQKENIIDESGMPKERFSAEFPKEGPSILRIQQVVRGDSAAYFCASSPRTVQETQYFGPGTRLLVL.

The chain is built from TRBV6-5 and TRBJ2-2; no reliable D call. The CDR3 runs to 15 residues. Germline CDR1 MNHEY, CDR2 SVGAGI. Trimming removed 2 bases from V and 3 bases from J, with 10 bases in between. The CDR3 nucleotides read TGTGCCAGCAGTTACGCCTCAACATACACCGGGGAGCTGTTTTTT. Amino acid sequence: CASSYASTYTGELFF.

This clonotype was observed a few times. The chain combines TRBV27 with TRBJ2-7; no definite D call. The V end lost 8 bases, the J end lost 3 bases, and 11 bases lay between the germline ends. This CDR3 is built from 12 residues. The V gene's germline CDR1 is MNHEY and CDR2 SMNVEV (reference sequence). In nucleotides, the CDR3 is TGTGCCAGCCGTCAGCATGACTACGAGCAGTACGTC. Residues: CASRQHDYEQYV.

The table lists this clonotype with a few counts. This rearrangement joins TRBV6-1 to TRBJ2-2; tentative D call: TRBD1 (5 bases). The germline V and J ends were trimmed by 11 bases and 4 bases, with 17 bases remaining between them. The CDR3 runs 14 residues. From germline, CDR1 is MNHNS and CDR2 SASEGT. CDR3 in DNA: TGTGCCGTCCGCCCGGCACAGGTCACCGGGGAGCTGTTTTTT. This codes for CAVRPAQVTGELFF.